These 24 T cell receptor beta chains were sequenced from one sample in a study of blood T cell repertoires in COVID-19. Sequenced by immunoSEQ multiplex PCR; TCRdb stores in-frame clones only, minus some. The sample includes just under 65,000 clones, around four fifths of them seen just once. The sample comprised peripheral blood. These receptors all come from a human donor in a cohort sampled during active COVID-19.

The V call is TRBV24-1, the J call TRBJ1-5; 10 nucleotides agree with TRBD1. The germline gives CDR1 KGHDR, CDR2 SFDVKD. The CDR3 covers 18 residues. V shed 4 bases, J shed 7 bases, and the junction held 15 bases outside the gene matches. CDR3: CATSDGGQGDLGWQPQHF. The CDR3 DNA follows: TGTGCCACCAGTGACGGCGGACAGGGGGACCTAGGGTGGCAGCCCCAGCATTTT.

The chain employs TRBV20-1 and TRBJ2-5; weak D call: TRBD2 (6 bases). Trimming took off 3 bases at V and 7 bases at J, with 9 bases between the two ends. Per germline, CDR1 DFQATT and CDR2 SNEGSKA (reference sequence). CDR3 length: 11 amino acids. CDR3 region: CSASRRGTQYF. DNA for the CDR3: TGCAGTGCTAGCCGGCGGGGGACCCAGTACTTC.

Concerning this clone: Germline is not matched at one junction end, which may reflect a read error. The chain has TRBV7-7 and TRBJ2-2; D uncertain. Germline V gene lookup returns CDR1 SSHAT and CDR2 FNYEAQ (reference sequence). The CDR3 consists of 16 residues. For the CDR3, the DNA is TGTGCTAGCAGCTTAGCAACTGGGCTGAACACCGGGGAGCTGTTTTTT. Amino acids: CASSLATGLNTGELFF.

CDR3: CASSNRELNSPLHF. DNA of the CDR3: TGTGCCAGCAGCAACCGGGAGCTAAATTCACCCCTCCACTTT. This chain links TRBV7-2 with TRBJ1-6; D call uncertain. Germline assignment: CDR1 SGHTA and CDR2 FQGNSA. The germline V and J ends were trimmed by 5 bases and 7 bases, with 12 bases remaining between them. The CDR3 loop spans 14 amino acids.

This clone was counted a few times. The chain couples TRBV7-2 to TRBJ1-2; no definite D call. Germline lookup yields CDR1 SGHTA and CDR2 FQGNSA. The CDR3 covers 15 residues. Trimming took off 5 bases at V and 4 bases at J, with 17 bases between the two ends. CDR3 amino acids: CASSPRNTNVYGYTF. The CDR3 DNA is TGTGCCAGCAGCCCGAGGAATACCAATGTCTATGGCTACACCTTC.

This chain uses TRBV29-1 with TRBJ2-3, with D possibly called TRBD1 or TRBD2 (6 bases each). Germline V lookup: CDR1 SQVTM, CDR2 ANQGSEA. V lost 7 bases to trimming and J lost 6 bases, with 11 bases between them. The CDR3 extends over 11 amino acids. The CDR3 reads CSATRGDTQYF. CDR3 DNA sequence: TGCAGCGCGACTAGGGGGGATACGCAGTATTTT.

This chain links TRBV20-1 with TRBJ1-1; D remains unclear. This CDR3 has 11 residues. The ends were cut back, 4 bases at V and 2 bases at J, with 5 bases in the middle. Germline-derived CDR1 and CDR2 are DFQATT and SNEGSKA (reference sequence). The CDR3 loop reads CSANRNTEAFF. In DNA form, the CDR3 reads TGCAGTGCTAACAGAAACACTGAAGCTTTCTTT.

This clone was observed a handful of times. The chain recombines TRBV9 with TRBJ1-6; D is uncertain. Germline-derived CDR1 and CDR2 are SGDLS and YYNGEE. Trimming stripped 3 bases from V and 9 bases from J, with 13 bases between. This CDR3 contains 14 residues. The CDR3 coding sequence is TGTGCCAGCAGCGCCGGGGAGTCCTCTTCACCCCTCCACTTT. As protein: CASSAGESSSPLHF. Combining the CDR3 with reference TRBV9 and TRBJ1-6 gives the whole variable domain DSGVTQTPKHLITATGQRVTLRCSPRSGDLSVYWYQQSLDQGLQFLIQYYNGEERAKGNILERFSAQQFPDLHSELNLSSLELGDSALYFCASSAGESSSPLHFGNGTRLTVT.

The genes are TRBV24-1 and TRBJ2-3, with 9 bases identical to TRBD1. V dropped 6 bases and J dropped 0; count of bases not matched to a gene: 3. The CDR3 covers 15 residues. Germline V gene data show CDR1 as KGHDR and CDR2 as SFDVKD. CDR3 residues: CATSTGGISTDTQYF. For the CDR3, the DNA is TGTGCCACCAGTACAGGGGGCATCAGCACAGATACGCAGTATTTT.

The chain joins TRBV5-6 to TRBJ1-2; tentatively, D is TRBD1 (6 bases). The germline V gene encodes CDR1 SGHDT and CDR2 YYEEEE. The length of the CDR3 is 16 residues. The V gene lost 0 bases and the J gene lost 2 bases, with 14 bases spanning the gap. The DNA of the CDR3 is TGTGCCAGCAGCTTGGGGCAACAGGGCATGAACTATGGCTACACCTTC. Translated, it gives CASSLGQQGMNYGYTF. Drawing the rest from reference TRBV5-6 and TRBJ1-2, the complete variable domain is DAGVTQSPTHLIKTRGQQVTLRCSPKSGHDTVSWYQQALGQGPQFIFQYYEEEERQRGNFPDRFSGHQFPNYSSELNVNALLLGDSALYLCASSLGQQGMNYGYTFGSGTRLTVV.

CDR3 bases: TGTGCCACCAGCAGAGCCCAGGTCTCTGGGGCCAACGTCCTGACTTTC. This translates into CATSRAQVSGANVLTF. The J gene is TRBJ2-6, the V gene TRBV15; D remains unclear. This CDR3 has 16 residues. In germline, CDR1 is LNHNV, CDR2 YYDKDF (reference sequence). The V end was cut by 1 base, the J end by 0 bases, with 7 bases between.

The rearrangement joins TRBV28 to TRBJ2-7; 9 bases map to TRBD2. Germline V gene data show CDR1 as MDHEN and CDR2 as SYDVKM. The J segment lost 0 bases and the V segment lost 6 bases, leaving 6 bases of the junction unmatched. There are 15 residues in the CDR3. The CDR3 sequence: CASRLSGGNSYEQYF. In DNA form, the CDR3 reads TGTGCCAGCAGGTTGAGCGGGGGGAACTCCTACGAGCAGTACTTC.

The V gene is TRBV5-4, the J gene TRBJ2-5; the D gene is possibly TRBD2 (7 bases). The CDR3 consists of 15 residues. The germline V gene has CDR1 SGHNT and CDR2 YYREEE (reference sequence). V was cut by 9 bases and J by 5 bases, with 23 bases left in between. CDR3: CATHLGGGAGETQYF. The CDR3 nucleotides read TGTGCCACCCACCTCGGAGGGGGGGCAGGGGAGACCCAGTACTTC.

V usage is TRBV6-1 and J usage is TRBJ2-1; 7 nucleotides align to TRBD1. Per germline, CDR1 MNHNS and CDR2 SASEGT. Germline trimming cut 2 bases from V and 0 bases from J; bases unmatched to any gene: 10. The CDR3 totals 18 residues. CDR3 coding DNA: TGTGCCAGCAGTGAAAGGCGGGCAGGGGGTAGCTCCTACAATGAGCAGTTCTTC. Encoded protein: CASSERRAGGSSYNEQFF.

This clone appeared a single time. The CDR3 here is CASSPLDRGHTQYF. The CDR3 DNA reads as TGTGCCAGCTCACCACTGGACCGCGGGCATACGCAGTATTTT. The V call is TRBV18, the J call TRBJ2-3; possible D gene TRBD2, 5 bases. V was pared by 1 base and J by 7 bases, with 12 bases between. The CDR3 loop spans 14 amino acids. Germline CDR1 and CDR2: KGHSH and LQKENI.

The rearrangement links TRBV4-3 to TRBJ1-4, with D possibly matching TRBD1 (5 bases). Germline values: CDR1 LGHNA, CDR2 YSLEER. The CDR3 is 16 residues long. V lost 1 base and J lost 3, with 12 bases in between. CDR3 residues: CASSQGGIRANEKLFF. CDR3 sequence (DNA): TGCGCCAGCAGCCAAGGCGGGATCAGGGCTAATGAAAAACTGTTTTTT.

V is TRBV5-1 and J is TRBJ1-2; 8 nucleotides line up with TRBD1. Per germline, CDR1 SGHRS and CDR2 YFSETQ. The CDR3 is 15 amino acids. The ends lost 2 bases at V and 6 bases at J; junction bases unmatched: 9. Here the CDR3 DNA reads TGCGCCAGCAGCTTTGGACGACAGGGGTCCCATGGCTACACCTTC. Amino acid sequence: CASSFGRQGSHGYTF.

The chain carries TRBV7-2 and TRBJ2-2; the match to TRBD1 covers 9 bases. The CDR3 runs to 16 residues. The germline CDR1 and CDR2 sequences are SGHTA and FQGNSA. V trimming: 5 bases; J trimming: 7 bases; junction bases outside the gene matches: 11. The CDR3 loop reads CASSPKTGGFGGELFF. Written as DNA, the CDR3 is TGTGCCAGCAGCCCAAAGACAGGGGGGTTTGGCGGGGAGCTGTTTTTT.

The V and J genes are TRBV27 and TRBJ2-7; 7 positions agree with TRBD2. Germline loops: CDR1 MNHEY, CDR2 SMNVEV (reference sequence). V shed 3 bases and J 3 bases; nucleotides not matched to a gene: 2. The CDR3 contains 13 residues. The CDR3 reads CASSLGGFYEQYF. The CDR3 DNA follows: TGTGCCAGCAGTTTGGGAGGGTTCTACGAGCAGTACTTC.

This clone was seen once. This chain joins TRBV3-1 (or the pseudogene TRBV3-2) and TRBJ1-1; D call uncertain. The germline CDR1 and CDR2 sequences are LGHDT and YNNKEL (reference sequence). The CDR3 covers 12 residues. V lost 6 bases to trimming and J lost 2 bases, with 7 bases between them. CDR3 protein: CASSQINTEAFF. CDR3 DNA sequence: TGTGCCAGCAGTCAGATTAACACTGAAGCTTTCTTT.

The chain combines TRBV7-8 with TRBJ1-5; tentative D call: TRBD1 (5 bases). The germline V and J ends were trimmed by 1 base and 6 bases, with 13 bases remaining between them. The CDR3 covers 15 residues. Germline loops: CDR1 SGHVS, CDR2 FQNEAQ. The chain's CDR3 is CASSLGGGFGQPQHF. CDR3 in DNA: TGTGCCAGCAGCTTAGGTGGGGGGTTCGGTCAGCCCCAGCATTTT.

For this clone: Within the sample, other DNA sequences also encode this same CDR3. J is TRBJ2-2 and V is TRBV30; TRBD2 matches at 8 bases. This CDR3 is built from 14 residues. V was clipped by 3 bases and J by 7 bases; unmatched bases: 7. Germline V CDR1 and CDR2: GTSNPN, SVGIG (reference sequence). The CDR3 DNA is TGTGCCTGGAGGCCCGGGACTAGTGTCGGGGAGCTGTTTTTT. Translation: CAWRPGTSVGELFF. Based on the CDR3 plus reference TRBV30 and TRBJ2-2, the full variable domain is SQTIHQWPATLVQPVGSPLSLECTVEGTSNPNLYWYRQAAGRGLQLLFYSVGIGQISSEVPQNLSASRPQDRQFILSSKKLLLSDSGFYLCAWRPGTSVGELFFGEGSRLTVL.

This rearrangement joins TRBV5-1 to TRBJ2-7; 8 bases line up with TRBD2. Looked up from germline, CDR1 is SGHRS and CDR2 is YFSETQ. The CDR3 covers 13 residues. J was trimmed by 5 bases and V by 0 bases; bases with no gene match: 1. CDR3 protein: CASSLAGGNEQYF. The CDR3 DNA sequence: TGCGCCAGCAGCTTGGCGGGGGGGAACGAGCAGTACTTC.

V gene TRBV15 combines with J gene TRBJ1-3; D is undetermined. The V gene lost 0 bases and the J gene lost 0 bases, with 6 bases spanning the gap. The length of the CDR3 is 15 residues. Germline-derived CDR1 and CDR2 are LNHNV and YYDKDF (reference sequence). The CDR3 DNA reads TGTGCCACCAGCAGAGATCCCAGCTCTGGAAACACCATATATTTT. This sequence encodes CATSRDPSSGNTIYF.